These 5 T cell receptor beta chains were all obtained from the same sample, sequenced in a study of early T cells in non-severe SARS-CoV-2 infection. TCRdb re-analysed the 5' RACE reads in MiXCR, keeping a single row per CDR3 protein. The data contain fewer than 85,000 distinct CDR3 sequences, about a sixth of them singletons. The sequenced material came from whole blood. These receptors were taken from an adult who was a healthcare worker with PCR-confirmed SARS-CoV-2 infection or an uninfected control (not recorded which).

This rearrangement joins TRBV12-3 or TRBV12-4 to TRBJ2-3, with D hard to call. This CDR3 has 16 amino acids. Trimming removed 5 bases from V and 1 base from J, with 16 bases in between. The CDR3 DNA reads TGTGCCAGCAGTCCCCCGGGTGTGGCTGGCACAGATACGCAGTATTTT. Its protein product is CASSPPGVAGTDTQYF.

The chain uses TRBV7-9 and TRBJ2-1; TRBD2 matches at 7 bases. This CDR3 spans 15 amino acids. Germline V lookup: CDR1 SEHNR, CDR2 FQNEAQ (reference sequence). The junction had 6 bases not matched to a gene; V was cut back by 4 bases and J by 3 bases. Written as DNA, the CDR3 is TGTGCCAGCAGCTCCCAGCGGGAAGTCTACAATGAGCAGTTCTTC. As protein: CASSSQREVYNEQFF.

This chain connects TRBV6-5 to TRBJ2-5, with D maybe TRBD1 (6 bases). The CDR3 contains 12 residues. V lost 6 bases to trimming and J lost 3 bases, with 8 bases between them. CDR1 MNHEY and CDR2 SVGAGI come from the germline V gene. The CDR3 loop is CASRNREETQYF. DNA of the CDR3: TGTGCCAGCAGAAACAGGGAAGAGACCCAGTACTTC.

There are a few counts of this clonotype. The rearrangement links TRBV19 to TRBJ1-2; 9 positions agree with TRBD1. The V gene end was trimmed by 5 bases and the J gene end by 4 bases; junction bases not matched to a gene: 8. The germline V gene has CDR1 LNHDA and CDR2 SQIVND (reference sequence). This CDR3 is built from 15 residues. This chain's CDR3 is CASSAGQGTIYGYTF. The DNA of the CDR3 is TGTGCCAGTAGTGCCGGACAGGGGACGATCTATGGCTACACCTTC.

This clonotype was counted only a few times. The J gene is TRBJ2-2, the V gene TRBV18; D possibly corresponds to TRBD1 (5 bases). The CDR3 sequence is 14 residues long. Trimming took 6 bases from V and 0 from J, leaving 8 bases between them. In germline, CDR1 is KGHSH, CDR2 LQKENI. CDR3: CASSWGPNTGELFF. CDR3 nucleotides: TGTGCCAGCTCGTGGGGCCCGAACACCGGGGAGCTGTTTTTT.